This T cell receptor beta chain was sequenced for a study of blood T cell repertoires in COVID-19. About the study: Researchers got acute and convalescent COVID-19 samples from the United States, Italy and Spain. T cells, B-cell-depleted T cells, or PBMCs provided the cDNA or gDNA that served as material.

Germline CDR1 reads MGHRA; CDR2 reads YSYEKL. V lost 0 bases and J 0 bases, leaving 8 bases between the germline ends. This CDR3 comprises 16 residues. The authors' processing: Reference gene primer amplification in the assay estimated nucleated cell counts. Generated by immunoSEQ multiplex PCR, the TCRdb table keeps only in-frame clones and is missing some. Clonal size and the V and J genes are those of that table, whereas D and trimming came from the DNA. The sample lists about 71,000 clones; 82% were seen once. This chain links TRBV4-1 with TRBJ1-4; no clear D. Sequenced: peripheral blood. This TCR came from an elderly woman with acute or convalescent COVID-19. The CDR3 DNA follows: TGCGCCAGCAGCCAAGACCGGGTAGCAACTAATGAAAAACTGTTTTTT. Protein product: CASSQDRVATNEKLFF.